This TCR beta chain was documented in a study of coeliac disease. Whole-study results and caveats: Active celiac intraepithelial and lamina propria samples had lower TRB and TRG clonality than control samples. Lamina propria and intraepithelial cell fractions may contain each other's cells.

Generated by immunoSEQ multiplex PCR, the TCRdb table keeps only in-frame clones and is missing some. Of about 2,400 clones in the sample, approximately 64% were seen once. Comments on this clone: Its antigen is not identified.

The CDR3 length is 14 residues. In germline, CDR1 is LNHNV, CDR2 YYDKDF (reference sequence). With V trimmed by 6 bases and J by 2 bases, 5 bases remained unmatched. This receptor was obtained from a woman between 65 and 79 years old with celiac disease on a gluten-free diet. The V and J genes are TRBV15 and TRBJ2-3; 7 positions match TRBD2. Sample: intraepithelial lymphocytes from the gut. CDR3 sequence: CATSSSGATDTQYF. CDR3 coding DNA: TGTGCCACCAGTTCCAGCGGGGCCACAGATACGCAGTATTTT.